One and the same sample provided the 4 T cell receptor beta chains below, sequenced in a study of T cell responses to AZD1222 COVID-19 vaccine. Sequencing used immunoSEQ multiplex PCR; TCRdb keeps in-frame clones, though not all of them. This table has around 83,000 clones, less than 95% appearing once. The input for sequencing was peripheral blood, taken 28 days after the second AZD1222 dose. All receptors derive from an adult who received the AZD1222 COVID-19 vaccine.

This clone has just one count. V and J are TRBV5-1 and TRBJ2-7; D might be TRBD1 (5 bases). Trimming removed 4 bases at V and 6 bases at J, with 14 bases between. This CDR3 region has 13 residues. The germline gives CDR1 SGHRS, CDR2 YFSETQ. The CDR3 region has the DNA TGCGCCAGCAGCATTATCGACAGTTCCGAGCAGTACTTC. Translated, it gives CASSIIDSSEQYF.

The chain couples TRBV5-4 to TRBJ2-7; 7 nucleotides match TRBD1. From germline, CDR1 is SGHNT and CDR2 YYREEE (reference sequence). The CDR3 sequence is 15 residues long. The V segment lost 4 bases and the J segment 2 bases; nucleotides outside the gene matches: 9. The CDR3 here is CASSLGGTVAYEQYF. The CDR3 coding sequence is TGTGCCAGCAGCCTGGGTGGGACAGTAGCCTACGAGCAGTACTTC.

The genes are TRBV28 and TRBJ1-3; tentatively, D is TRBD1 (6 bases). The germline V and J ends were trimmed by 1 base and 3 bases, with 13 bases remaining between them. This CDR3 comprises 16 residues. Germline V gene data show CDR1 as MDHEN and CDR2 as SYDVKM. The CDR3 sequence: CASSLFYREDGNTIYF. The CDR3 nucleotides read TGTGCCAGCAGTTTATTCTACAGGGAAGATGGAAACACCATATATTTT.

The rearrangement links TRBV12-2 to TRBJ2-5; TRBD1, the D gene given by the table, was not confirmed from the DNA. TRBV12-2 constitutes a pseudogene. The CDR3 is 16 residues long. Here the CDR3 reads CASRLSRQGGRETQYF. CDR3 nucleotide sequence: TGTGCAAGTCGCTTAAGTAGGCAGGGGGGAAGAGAGACCCAGTACTTC.